Shown below are 29 T cell receptor beta chains from a single sample sequenced in a study of Ad26.COV2.S vaccination and SARS-CoV-2 variants. TCRdb's copy holds only in-frame clones and misses some; the assay was immunoSEQ multiplex PCR. Of hundreds of thousands of clones in the sample, more than 75% were seen once. Described treatment: about 20 received Ad26.COV2.S at low or high dose, single or two shots; 5 received placebo; per-sample allocation not given. Sampling occurred on day 63 after the first vaccine or placebo injection. The specimen was peripheral blood, collected in a trial of Ad26.COV2.S vaccine versus placebo. The source is a person between 18 and 59 years old who received the Ad26.COV2.S COVID-19 vaccine or a placebo.

As DNA, the CDR3 is TGTGCCAGCAGCCCCTATATACCCCCGGGACTAGCGGGGGGTATTGAGACCCAGTACTTC. Residues: CASSPYIPPGLAGGIETQYF. The V call is TRBV3-1 (or the pseudogene TRBV3-2), the J call TRBJ2-5, with 15 bases that match TRBD2. The CDR3 length is 20 residues. Germline CDR1 and CDR2: LGHDT and YNNKEL (reference sequence). J lost 5 bases, V lost 4 bases, and 17 bases had no gene match.

V is TRBV6-5 and J is TRBJ1-3; D ambiguous. The CDR3 consists of 14 residues. Deletions cut 6 bases from V and 6 bases from J, with 15 bases between. Looked up from germline, CDR1 is MNHEY and CDR2 is SVGAGI. CDR3 in DNA: TGTGCCAGCAGACCGACTAGTAGAGAAAACACCATATATTTT. Amino acid sequence: CASRPTSRENTIYF.

V gene TRBV6-2 or TRBV6-3 combines with J gene TRBJ2-7; no reliable D call. Trimming stripped 0 bases from V and 1 base from J, with 10 bases between. Germline V lookup: CDR1 MNHEY, CDR2 SVGEGT. CDR3 length equals 15 residues. The CDR3 sequence is CASSYSLGSSYEQYF. DNA for the CDR3: TGTGCCAGCAGTTACTCGTTAGGGTCTTCCTACGAGCAGTACTTC.

The chain combines TRBV7-6 with TRBJ2-7, with 9 bases fitting TRBD2. V gave up 4 bases and J gave up 4 bases; unmatched junction bases: 14. CDR1 is SGHVS, CDR2 FNYEAQ, per germline. The CDR3 runs to 17 residues. The CDR3 DNA follows: TGTGCCAGCAGCTCCAATGAGGGGCTAGCGGGGTCGTACGAGCAGTACTTC. It specifies CASSSNEGLAGSYEQYF.

The chain carries TRBV21-1 and TRBJ1-2. TRBV21-1 represents a pseudogene. This CDR3 has 14 amino acids. The CDR3 DNA reads TGTGCCAGCAGCCCCCTGTCTGAGCTCTATGGCTACACCTTC. It is translated as CASSPLSELYGYTF.

This clone was counted once. J is TRBJ2-1 and V is TRBV6-1, with 10 bases lining up with TRBD2. V was clipped by 4 bases and J by 0 bases; unmatched bases: 12. The CDR3 totals 19 residues. CDR1 is MNHNS, CDR2 SASEGT, per germline. CDR3 in DNA: TGTGCCAGCAGTGCCCTAGCGGGGGCCGCTCTGAGCTCCTACAATGAGCAGTTCTTC. Translating gives CASSALAGAALSSYNEQFF.

A single count supports this clone. V and J are TRBV2 and TRBJ2-7, with 7 nucleotides matching TRBD1. Trimming took 8 bases from V and 4 from J; bases not matched to a gene: 5. This CDR3 contains 12 residues. CDR1 SNHLY and CDR2 FYNNEI come from the germline V gene. The CDR3 here is CASLGTDYEQYF. DNA for the CDR3: TGTGCCAGCCTAGGGACAGATTACGAGCAGTACTTC.

The chain combines TRBV19 with TRBJ1-2; D gene uncertain. Germline assignment: CDR1 LNHDA and CDR2 SQIVND (reference sequence). The germline V and J ends were trimmed by 5 bases and 4 bases, with 17 bases remaining between them. The CDR3 length is 15 residues. The CDR3 region is CASSESAVSGYGYTF. The CDR3 DNA reads TGTGCCAGTAGTGAAAGTGCGGTGAGTGGCTATGGCTACACCTTC.

The chain combines TRBV6-1 with TRBJ2-5; D is perhaps TRBD2 (5 bases). Germline V lookup: CDR1 MNHNS, CDR2 SASEGT. The CDR3 is made up of 14 amino acids. Trimming cost V 5 bases and J 4 bases, with 14 bases left between them. CDR3: CASSPMTTGETQYF. CDR3 in DNA: TGTGCCAGCAGTCCGATGACTACGGGAGAGACCCAGTACTTC.

Worth noting for this clone: Other nucleotide sequences in the sample specify the same CDR3. The chain links TRBV12-5 to TRBJ1-6, with no clear D. V lost 3 bases to trimming and J lost 0 bases, with 6 bases between them. CDR1 is LGHNT and CDR2 is FRNRAP in the germline V gene. The CDR3 covers 15 residues. This CDR3 reads CASGLASSYNSPLHF. CDR3 in DNA: TGTGCTAGTGGTTTAGCGAGCTCCTATAATTCACCCCTCCACTTT.

This clone has a handful of counts. The rearrangement uses TRBV5-1 and TRBJ2-5, with a tentative D call TRBD1 (6 bases). The V and J ends lost 4 bases and 2 bases respectively, with 12 bases between them. The CDR3 is made up of 14 amino acids. Per the germline V gene, CDR1 is SGHRS and CDR2 is YFSETQ. CDR3 protein: CASSAGQSQETQYF. The CDR3 DNA reads TGCGCCAGCAGCGCAGGACAGAGTCAAGAGACCCAGTACTTC.

The rearrangement joins TRBV6-5 to TRBJ1-1; D ambiguous. Deletions cut 4 bases from V and 7 bases from J, with 13 bases between. There are 13 residues in the CDR3. The germline CDR1 and CDR2 sequences are MNHEY and SVGAGI. CDR3 region: CASSLRRQIEAFF. CDR3 sequence (DNA): TGTGCCAGCAGTTTGCGGAGGCAGATTGAAGCTTTCTTT.

V usage is TRBV6-1 and J usage is TRBJ1-2; TRBD1 might be the D (6 bases). The CDR3 covers 15 residues. The germline V gene encodes CDR1 MNHNS and CDR2 SASEGT. V shed 2 bases and J shed 5 bases, with 15 bases lying between them. CDR3 sequence: CASSERDNPFYGYTF. Written as DNA, the CDR3 is TGTGCCAGCAGTGAAAGGGACAACCCTTTTTATGGCTACACCTTC.

The J gene is TRBJ1-4, the V gene TRBV9; D perhaps matches TRBD1 (5 bases). V was pared by 1 base and J by 2 bases, with 9 bases between. The CDR3 consists of 15 residues. Looked up from germline, CDR1 is SGDLS and CDR2 is YYNGEE. CDR3 sequence reads: CASSVQDSTNEKLFF. CDR3 DNA sequence: TGTGCCAGCAGCGTACAAGACAGCACTAATGAAAAACTGTTTTTT.

The chain links TRBV3-1 (or the pseudogene TRBV3-2) to TRBJ1-2, with 12 bases aligning to TRBD1. Germline CDR1 is LGHDT and CDR2 is YNNKEL (reference sequence). The CDR3 has 18 residues. J was trimmed by 1 base and V by 2 bases; bases with no gene match: 8. This chain's CDR3 is CASSQPGTGGEVNYGYTF. The CDR3 DNA follows: TGTGCCAGCAGCCAACCAGGGACAGGGGGCGAGGTTAACTATGGCTACACCTTC.

The chain has TRBV2 and TRBJ2-2, with 7 bases that match TRBD2. This CDR3 contains 15 residues. Looked up from germline, CDR1 is SNHLY and CDR2 is FYNNEI. Germline trimming cut 8 bases from V and 2 bases from J; bases unmatched to any gene: 8. As DNA, the CDR3 is TGTGCCAGCCTTCAGAGCGGGGTTAACACCGGGGAGCTGTTTTTT. Residues: CASLQSGVNTGELFF.

This chain uses TRBV4-1 with TRBJ2-3, with D uncertain. Trimming shortened V by 0 bases and J by 2 bases, and 15 bases separated the two germline ends. CDR1 is MGHRA and CDR2 is YSYEKL in the germline V gene. The CDR3 has 17 amino acids. CDR3 nucleotides: TGCGCCAGCAGCCAAGATAAAGGACGCCGGACCACAGATACGCAGTATTTT. Translating gives CASSQDKGRRTTDTQYF.

This chain joins TRBV29-1 and TRBJ1-2, with D unclear. Germline CDR1 is SQVTM and CDR2 is ANQGSEA. The ends were cut back, 2 bases at V and 7 bases at J, with 20 bases in the middle. The CDR3 totals 15 residues. The DNA for the CDR3 is TGCAGCGTTGAAAATTCCCCGCTAGGCTCAAGTGGCTACACCTTC. It specifies CSVENSPLGSSGYTF.

This clone was found once. The V and J genes are TRBV6-5 and TRBJ1-6; 9 positions agree with TRBD1. The germline V gene has CDR1 MNHEY and CDR2 SVGAGI. The V gene end was trimmed by 2 bases and the J gene end by 7 bases; junction bases not matched to a gene: 3. This CDR3 region has 15 residues. CDR3 residues: CASSYRTGVNSPLHF. CDR3 DNA: TGTGCCAGCAGTTACCGGACAGGGGTAAATTCACCCCTCCACTTT.

This chain connects TRBV6-5 to TRBJ2-1; perhaps TRBD1 as D (6 bases). The CDR3 length is 13 residues. The V gene's germline CDR1 is MNHEY and CDR2 SVGAGI. CDR3 DNA sequence: TGTGAACGTCAACGACAGGATCCCCATGAGCAGTTCTTC. Its protein is CERQRQDPHEQFF.

The chain combines TRBV6-2 or TRBV6-3 with TRBJ2-1; 10 bases fit TRBD2. The CDR3 has 17 amino acids. The V gene's germline CDR1 is MNHEY and CDR2 SVGEGT. The trim removed 2 bases at V and 8 bases at J, leaving 12 bases unmatched. CDR3 DNA: TGTGCCAGCAGTTACGGACTAAGCGGGGGGGCAATCCATGAGCAGTTCTTC. It encodes CASSYGLSGGAIHEQFF.

The genes are TRBV4-2 and TRBJ1-2; 7 positions agree with TRBD1. The junction had 10 bases not matched to a gene; V was cut back by 1 base and J by 8 bases. Per germline, CDR1 LGHNA and CDR2 YNFKEQ. This CDR3 is built from 15 residues. Written as DNA, the CDR3 is TGTGCCAGCAGCCAAGGGCAACAGGGGCTACAGGGCTACACCTTC. This gives the protein CASSQGQQGLQGYTF.

The gene calls are TRBV5-1 and TRBJ2-7, with 7 bases fitting TRBD2. V gave up 4 bases and J gave up 0 bases; unmatched junction bases: 7. Germline CDR1 is SGHRS and CDR2 is YFSETQ. The CDR3 runs to 15 residues. The CDR3 sequence: CASSPGLGDSYEQYF. Written as DNA, the CDR3 is TGCGCCAGCAGCCCTGGACTAGGAGACTCCTACGAGCAGTACTTC.

The V and J genes are TRBV6-2 or TRBV6-3 and TRBJ1-3, with 9 bases that match TRBD1. Germline CDR1 reads MNHEY; CDR2 reads SVGEGT. V shed 6 bases and J 2 bases; nucleotides not matched to a gene: 5. The CDR3 sequence is 15 residues long. CDR3 DNA sequence: TGTGCCAGCAGCCTTGGACAGGGGCCTGGAAACACCATATATTTT. Amino acid sequence: CASSLGQGPGNTIYF.

The chain carries TRBV19 and TRBJ1-5, with a possible D match to TRBD1 (5 bases). This CDR3 contains 16 residues. Trimming removed 3 bases from V and 2 bases from J, with 14 bases in between. Germline V gene sequence: CDR1 LNHDA, CDR2 SQIVND (reference sequence). The CDR3 here is CASSIGGNLRNQPQHF. The DNA for the CDR3 is TGTGCCAGTAGTATTGGGGGAAACCTCCGCAATCAGCCCCAGCATTTT.

The V gene is TRBV7-8, the J gene TRBJ1-5; perhaps TRBD1 as D (5 bases). The germline V and J ends were trimmed by 5 bases and 2 bases, with 7 bases remaining between them. The CDR3 runs 13 residues. Per germline, CDR1 SGHVS and CDR2 FQNEAQ. In DNA, the CDR3 is TGTGCCAGCAGCCCGGGGGGCAATCAGCCCCAGCATTTT. It yields the protein CASSPGGNQPQHF. Full variable domain (outside the CDR3, taken from reference TRBV7-8 and TRBJ1-5): GAGVSQSPRYKVAKRGQDVALRCDPISGHVSLFWYQQALGQGPEFLTYFQNEAQLDKSGLPSDRFFAERPEGSVSTLKIQRTQQEDSAVYLCASSPGGNQPQHFGDGTRLSIL.

The chain employs TRBV5-4 and TRBJ1-2, with 10 bases matching TRBD1. This CDR3 region has 16 residues. V was clipped by 2 bases and J by 3 bases; unmatched bases: 7. Germline CDR1 and CDR2: SGHNT and YYREEE (reference sequence). CDR3 sequence (DNA): TGTGCCAGCAGCTTCAGTGGGACAGGGGTCCACTATGGCTACACCTTC. Its protein product is CASSFSGTGVHYGYTF.

V usage is TRBV19 and J usage is TRBJ1-5; the D gene is possibly TRBD1 (5 bases). Per the germline V gene, CDR1 is LNHDA and CDR2 is SQIVND (reference sequence). V gave up 0 bases and J gave up 0 bases, with 18 bases separating them. The CDR3 sequence is 19 residues long. CDR3 in DNA: TGTGCCAGTAGTATAGATGCCGATAAGGGGAGTTATAGCAATCAGCCCCAGCATTTT. Its protein is CASSIDADKGSYSNQPQHF.

This clone appeared once. The chain uses TRBV6-2 or TRBV6-3 and TRBJ2-3; 8 bases match TRBD2. The germline V gene encodes CDR1 MNHEY and CDR2 SVGEGT. The CDR3 sequence is 16 residues long. Losses at the gene ends were 2 bases for V and 3 bases for J; bases not matched to a gene: 7. In DNA, the CDR3 is TGTGCCAGCAGTTACAGCACTAGCGGAGGGACAGATACGCAGTATTTT. Amino acids: CASSYSTSGGTDTQYF.